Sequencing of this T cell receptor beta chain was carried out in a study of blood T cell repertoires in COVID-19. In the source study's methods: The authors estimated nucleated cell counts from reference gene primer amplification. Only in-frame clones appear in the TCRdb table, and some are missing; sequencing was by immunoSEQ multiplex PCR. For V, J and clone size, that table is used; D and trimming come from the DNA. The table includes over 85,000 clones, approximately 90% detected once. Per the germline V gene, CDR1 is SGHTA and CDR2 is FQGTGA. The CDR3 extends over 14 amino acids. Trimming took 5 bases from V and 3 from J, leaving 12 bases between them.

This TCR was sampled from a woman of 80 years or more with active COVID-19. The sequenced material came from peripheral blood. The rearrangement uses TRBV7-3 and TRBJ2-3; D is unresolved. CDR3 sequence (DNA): TGTGCCAGCAGCCCAGATGTGACAACAGATACGCAGTATTTT. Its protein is CASSPDVTTDTQYF.